The sequence of this T cell receptor beta chain was determined in a study of blood T cell repertoires in COVID-19. Study context: Acute and convalescent COVID-19 samples came from the United States, Italy and Spain. Sources were T cells, B-cell-depleted T cells, or PBMCs; the material itself was cDNA or gDNA.

In the original workflow: Estimation of nucleated cell counts was performed using reference gene primer amplification. Clones were read by immunoSEQ multiplex PCR, and TCRdb kept only the in-frame ones, dropping some. V, J and clone size reflect that table, while D and trimming were determined from the DNA. Of around 100,000 clones in the sample, under 85% are singletons; the top ten hold approximately 24%. This CDR3 is built from 15 residues. V was clipped by 4 bases and J by 1 base, with 13 bases between them. The germline gives CDR1 LGHDT, CDR2 YNNKEL (reference sequence). This sequence was found in a human donor in a cohort sampled during active COVID-19. V is TRBV3-1 (or the pseudogene TRBV3-2) and J is TRBJ2-5; D uncertain. The sequenced sample was peripheral blood. DNA for the CDR3: TGTGCCAGCAGCCCCACCCGCGCGATCCAAGAGACCCAGTACTTC. It yields the protein CASSPTRAIQETQYF.